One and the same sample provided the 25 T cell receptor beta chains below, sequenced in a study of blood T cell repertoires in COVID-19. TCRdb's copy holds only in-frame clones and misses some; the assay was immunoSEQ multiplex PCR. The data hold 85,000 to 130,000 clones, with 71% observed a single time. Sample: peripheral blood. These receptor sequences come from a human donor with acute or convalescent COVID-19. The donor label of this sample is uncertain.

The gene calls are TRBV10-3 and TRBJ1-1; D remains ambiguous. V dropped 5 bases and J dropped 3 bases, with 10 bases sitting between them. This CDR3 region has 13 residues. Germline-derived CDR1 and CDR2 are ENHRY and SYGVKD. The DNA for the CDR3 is TGTGCCATCAGTACCGACACTTACACTGAAGCTTTCTTT. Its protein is CAISTDTYTEAFF.

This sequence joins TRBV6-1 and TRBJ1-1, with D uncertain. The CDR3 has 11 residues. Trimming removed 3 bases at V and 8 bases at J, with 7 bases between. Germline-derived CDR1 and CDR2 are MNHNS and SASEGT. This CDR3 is CASSDGREAFF. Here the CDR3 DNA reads TGTGCCAGCAGTGACGGGAGAGAAGCTTTCTTT.

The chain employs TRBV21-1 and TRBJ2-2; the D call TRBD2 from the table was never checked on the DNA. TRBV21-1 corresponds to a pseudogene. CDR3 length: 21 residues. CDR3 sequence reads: CASSKGSLRAASVPFPGELFF. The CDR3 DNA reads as TGTGCCAGCAGCAAAGGAAGTCTGAGGGCAGCTAGCGTTCCCTTTCCCGGGGAGCTGTTTTTT.

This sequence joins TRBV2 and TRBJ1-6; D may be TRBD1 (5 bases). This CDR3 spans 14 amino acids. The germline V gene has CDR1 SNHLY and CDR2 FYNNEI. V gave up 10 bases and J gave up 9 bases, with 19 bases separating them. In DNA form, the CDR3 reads TGTGCCAACGGGAGGGAGGTTCAGGGTTCACCCCTCCACTTT. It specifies CANGREVQGSPLHF.

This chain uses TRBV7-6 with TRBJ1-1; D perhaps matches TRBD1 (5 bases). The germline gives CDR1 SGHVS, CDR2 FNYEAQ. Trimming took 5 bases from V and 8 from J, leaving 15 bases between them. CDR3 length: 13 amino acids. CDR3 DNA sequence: TGTGCCAGCAGCCCCCAGGGAAAGACCGAAGCTTTCTTT. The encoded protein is CASSPQGKTEAFF.

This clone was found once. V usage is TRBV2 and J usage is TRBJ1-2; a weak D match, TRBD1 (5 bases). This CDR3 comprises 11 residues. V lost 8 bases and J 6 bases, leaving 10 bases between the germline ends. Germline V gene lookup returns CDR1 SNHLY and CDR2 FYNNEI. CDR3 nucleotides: TGTGCCAGCCGATCGGGGGATGGCTACACCTTC. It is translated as CASRSGDGYTF.

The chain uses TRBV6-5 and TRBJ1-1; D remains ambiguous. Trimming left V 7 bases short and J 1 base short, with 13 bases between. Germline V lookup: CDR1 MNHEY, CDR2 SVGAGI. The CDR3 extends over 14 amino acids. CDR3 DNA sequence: TGTGCCAGCATCCCCGGGAAGCCGAACACTGAAGCTTTCTTT. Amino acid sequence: CASIPGKPNTEAFF.

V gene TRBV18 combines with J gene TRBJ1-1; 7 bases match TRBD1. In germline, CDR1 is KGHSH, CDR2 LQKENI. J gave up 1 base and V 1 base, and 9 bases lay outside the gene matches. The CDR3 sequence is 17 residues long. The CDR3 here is CASSPRAAGGRNTEAFF. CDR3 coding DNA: TGTGCCAGCTCACCACGCGCGGCAGGGGGACGGAACACTGAAGCTTTCTTT.

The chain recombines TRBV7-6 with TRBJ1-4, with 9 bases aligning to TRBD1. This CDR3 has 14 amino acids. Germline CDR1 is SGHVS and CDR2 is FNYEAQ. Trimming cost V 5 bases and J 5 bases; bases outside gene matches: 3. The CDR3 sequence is CASSAGTGNEKLFF. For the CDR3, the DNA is TGTGCCAGCAGCGCCGGGACAGGGAATGAAAAACTGTTTTTT.

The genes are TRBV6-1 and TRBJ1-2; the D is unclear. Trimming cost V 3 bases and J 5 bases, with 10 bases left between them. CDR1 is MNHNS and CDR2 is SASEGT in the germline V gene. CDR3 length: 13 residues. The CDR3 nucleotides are TGTGCCAGCAGTGATAGAGTCCTATATGGCTACACCTTC. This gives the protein CASSDRVLYGYTF.

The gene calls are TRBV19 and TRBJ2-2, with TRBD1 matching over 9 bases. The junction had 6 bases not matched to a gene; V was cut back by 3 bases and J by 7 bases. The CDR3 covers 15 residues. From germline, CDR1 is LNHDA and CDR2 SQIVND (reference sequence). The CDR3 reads CASSMGQGLDGELFF. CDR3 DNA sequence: TGTGCCAGTAGTATGGGACAGGGTTTGGACGGGGAGCTGTTTTTT.

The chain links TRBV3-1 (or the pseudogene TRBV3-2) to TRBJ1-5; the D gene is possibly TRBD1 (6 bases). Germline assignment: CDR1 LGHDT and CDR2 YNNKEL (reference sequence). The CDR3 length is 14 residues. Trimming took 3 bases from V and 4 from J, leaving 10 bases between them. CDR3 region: CASSQGHQNQPQHF. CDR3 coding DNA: TGTGCCAGCAGCCAGGGACACCAAAATCAGCCCCAGCATTTT.

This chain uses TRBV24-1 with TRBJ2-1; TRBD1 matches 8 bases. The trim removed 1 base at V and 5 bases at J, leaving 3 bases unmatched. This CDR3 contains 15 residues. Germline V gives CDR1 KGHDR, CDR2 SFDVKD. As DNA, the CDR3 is TGTGCCACCAGTGATTTACGGACAGGGAACAATGAGCAGTTCTTC. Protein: CATSDLRTGNNEQFF.

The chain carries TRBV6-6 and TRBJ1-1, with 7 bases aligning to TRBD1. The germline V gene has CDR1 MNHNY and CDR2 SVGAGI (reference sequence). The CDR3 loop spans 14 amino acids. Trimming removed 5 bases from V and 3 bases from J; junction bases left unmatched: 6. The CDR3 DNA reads TGTGCCAGCAGTCACGACAGGGCGGACACTGAAGCTTTCTTT. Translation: CASSHDRADTEAFF.

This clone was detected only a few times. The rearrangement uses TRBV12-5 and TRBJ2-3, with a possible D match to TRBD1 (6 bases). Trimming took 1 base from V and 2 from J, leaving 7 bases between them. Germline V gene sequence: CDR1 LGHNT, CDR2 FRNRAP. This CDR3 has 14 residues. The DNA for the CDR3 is TGTGCTAGTGGTTTGGGGACAGACACAGATACGCAGTATTTT. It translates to CASGLGTDTDTQYF.

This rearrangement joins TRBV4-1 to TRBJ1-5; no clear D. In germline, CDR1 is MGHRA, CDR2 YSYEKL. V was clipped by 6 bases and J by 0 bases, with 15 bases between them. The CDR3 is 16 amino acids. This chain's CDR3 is CASRYNTEISNQPQHF. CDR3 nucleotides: TGCGCCAGCAGATATAATACAGAGATTAGCAATCAGCCCCAGCATTTT.

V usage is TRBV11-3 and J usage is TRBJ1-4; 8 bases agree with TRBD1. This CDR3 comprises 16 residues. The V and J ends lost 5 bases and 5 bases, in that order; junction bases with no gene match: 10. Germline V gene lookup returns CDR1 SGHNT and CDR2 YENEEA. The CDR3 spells CASSPLDRDTNEKLFF. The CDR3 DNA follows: TGTGCCAGCAGCCCCTTGGACAGGGATACAAATGAAAAACTGTTTTTT.

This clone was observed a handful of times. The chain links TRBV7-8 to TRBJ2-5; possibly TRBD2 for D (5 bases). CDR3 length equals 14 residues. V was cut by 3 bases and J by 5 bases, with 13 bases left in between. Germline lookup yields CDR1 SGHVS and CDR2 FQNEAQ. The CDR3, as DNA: TGTGCCAGCAGCTTTTTTACTAGTGCGGAGACCCAGTACTTC. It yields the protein CASSFFTSAETQYF.

CDR3 DNA sequence: TGTGCCAGCTCACCGGGGACAGATTACTATGGCTACACCTTC. Amino acids: CASSPGTDYYGYTF. V is TRBV18 and J is TRBJ1-2; 7 nucleotides align to TRBD1. Trimming at V came to 3 bases and at J to 3 bases, leaving 4 bases not matched to a gene. CDR1 and CDR2 from the germline V gene are KGHSH and LQKENI. The CDR3 consists of 14 residues.

The CDR3 DNA sequence: TGTGCCAGCAGTTGGGACAGGAGGAGCGAAAAACTGTTTTTT. This translates into CASSWDRRSEKLFF. This chain links TRBV6-6 with TRBJ1-4; 8 nucleotides align to TRBD1. The V segment lost 4 bases and the J segment 8 bases; nucleotides outside the gene matches: 6. Germline V gene data show CDR1 as MNHNY and CDR2 as SVGAGI (reference sequence). The CDR3 runs to 14 residues.

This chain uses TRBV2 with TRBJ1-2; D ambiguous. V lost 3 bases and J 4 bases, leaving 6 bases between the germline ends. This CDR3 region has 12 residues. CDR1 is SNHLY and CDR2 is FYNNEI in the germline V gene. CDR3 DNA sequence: TGTGCCAGCAGTGATTTCAGCTATGGCTACACCTTC. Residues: CASSDFSYGYTF. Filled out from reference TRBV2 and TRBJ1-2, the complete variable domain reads EPEVTQTPSHQVTQMGQEVILRCVPISNHLYFYWYRQILGQKVEFLVSFYNNEISEKSEIFDDQFSVERPDGSNFTLKIRSTKLEDSAMYFCASSDFSYGYTFGSGTRLTVV.

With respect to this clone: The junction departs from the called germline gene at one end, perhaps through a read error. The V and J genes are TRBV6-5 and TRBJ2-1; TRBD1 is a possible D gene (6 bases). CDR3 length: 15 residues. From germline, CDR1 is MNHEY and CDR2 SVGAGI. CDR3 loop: CASSDSWTEYNEQFF. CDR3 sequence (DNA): TGTGCCAGCAGTGACTCATGGACAGAGTACAATGAGCAGTTCTTC.

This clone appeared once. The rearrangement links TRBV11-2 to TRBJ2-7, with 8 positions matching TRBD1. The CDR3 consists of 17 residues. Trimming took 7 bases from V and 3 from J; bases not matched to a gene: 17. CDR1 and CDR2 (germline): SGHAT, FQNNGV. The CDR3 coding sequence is TGTGCCAGCACCCCCGTACGCGACAGGGGTGTCAGCTACGAGCAGTACTTC. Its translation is CASTPVRDRGVSYEQYF. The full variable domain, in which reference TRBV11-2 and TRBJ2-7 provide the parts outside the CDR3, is EAGVAQSPRYKIIEKRQSVAFWCNPISGHATLYWYQQILGQGPKLLIQFQNNGVVDDSQLPKDRFSAERLKGVDSTLKIQPAKLEDSAVYLCASTPVRDRGVSYEQYFGPGTRLTVT.

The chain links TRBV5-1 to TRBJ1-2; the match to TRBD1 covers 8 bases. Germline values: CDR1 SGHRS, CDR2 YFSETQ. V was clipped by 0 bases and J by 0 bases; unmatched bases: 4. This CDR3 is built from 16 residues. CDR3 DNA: TGCGCCAGCAGCTTGGTGGGACAGGCTTCTAACTATGGCTACACCTTC. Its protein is CASSLVGQASNYGYTF.

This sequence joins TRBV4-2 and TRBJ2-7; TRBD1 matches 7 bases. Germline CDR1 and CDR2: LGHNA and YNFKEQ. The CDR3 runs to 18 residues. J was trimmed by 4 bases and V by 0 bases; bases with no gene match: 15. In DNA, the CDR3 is TGTGCCAGCAGCCAAGATCTATACAGGGGTACCTTTGTGTACGAGCAGTACTTC. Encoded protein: CASSQDLYRGTFVYEQYF.